The present T cell receptor (beta chain) was sequenced within a study of cytomegalovirus exposure and HLA in healthy donors. Overall study findings and caveats: Common viral pathogens seemed to be connected with several of the most significant clusters, according to a later analysis. In a later analysis, a missense DCLRE1C variant was linked to TCR beta V- and J-gene trimming.

As for this clone: Its antigen is undetermined.

In germline, CDR1 is SGHTA, CDR2 FQGNSA. Between the trimmed V and J ends, which lost 5 bases and 6 bases, there was a span of 8 bases. The CDR3 runs 13 residues. This PCR relied on a set of 60 Vbeta primers and 13 Jbeta primers. The table came from immunoSEQ multiplex PCR; TCRdb's copy has only in-frame clones and leaves some out. The profile shows approximately 55,000 clones, about 81% of them singletons. The chain recombines TRBV7-2 with TRBJ2-6; D is undetermined. The sequencing input was PBMCs. The TCR comes from a boy between 10 and 17 years old in good health and CMV-seropositive. The chain's CDR3 is CASSLYTANVLTF. The CDR3 DNA follows: TGTGCCAGCAGCCTTTACACGGCCAACGTCCTGACTTTC.